Below are 21 T cell receptor beta chains sequenced from a single sample in a study of T cells in Graves' hyperthyroidism and ophthalmopathy. Amplification of TCR beta CDR3 regions used RNA as the template. First-round RT-PCR with HTBI primers amplified the TCR CDR3 region. TCRdb reanalysed the multiplex PCR reads using MiXCR and keeps one entry per CDR3 protein. This sample carries around 580,000 distinct CDR3 sequences, about a sixth of them seen once, and the ten largest clones take around 19%. The sequenced sample consisted of blood. Receptors were obtained from a woman younger than 30 with Graves' hyperthyroidism.

This chain connects TRBV12-3 or TRBV12-4 to TRBJ2-3, with unresolved D. This CDR3 is 15 amino acids long. V shed 1 base and J shed 3 bases, with 11 bases lying between them. The CDR3 DNA sequence: TGTGCCAGCAGTTTAGGTGGGGATGGAACAGATACGCAGTATTTT. This translates into CASSLGGDGTDTQYF.

This clonotype was seen ten or more times. The chain links TRBV20-1 to TRBJ2-1; 7 bases are a match to TRBD2. CDR1 is DFQATT and CDR2 is SNEGSKA in the germline V gene (reference sequence). The V and J ends lost 1 base and 7 bases, in that order; junction bases with no gene match: 4. This CDR3 is 13 amino acids long. Written as DNA, the CDR3 is TGCAGTGCTAGAGGCGGGAGTGGGAATGAGCAGTTCTTC. Translating gives CSARGGSGNEQFF.

This clonotype was recorded at least ten times. This sequence joins TRBV28 and TRBJ2-7; 9 positions match TRBD1. Losses at the gene ends were 1 base for V and 3 bases for J; bases not matched to a gene: 7. CDR1 MDHEN and CDR2 SYDVKM come from the germline V gene. The CDR3 extends over 16 amino acids. CDR3 bases: TGTGCCAGCAGTTTATCCCCCGGGACAGGGCTCTACGAGCAGTACTTC. Translation: CASSLSPGTGLYEQYF.

This rearrangement joins TRBV2 to TRBJ1-3; D is unresolved. Trimming took off 6 bases at V and 0 bases at J, with 15 bases between the two ends. CDR3 size: 16 residues. The germline V gene encodes CDR1 SNHLY and CDR2 FYNNEI. The CDR3 coding sequence is TGTGCCAGCAGAAGACCCCAGAGTGCCTCTGGAAACACCATATATTTT. Translation gives CASRRPQSASGNTIYF.

This clonotype turned up a few times. This sequence joins TRBV7-2 and TRBJ2-3; TRBD2 agrees at 7 bases. V was clipped by 0 bases and J by 0 bases; unmatched bases: 6. CDR1 SGHTA and CDR2 FQGNSA come from the germline V gene. This CDR3 is 17 amino acids long. The CDR3 DNA reads as TGTGCCAGCAGCTTAGCACCGGGACTACCTAGCACAGATACGCAGTATTTT. It yields the protein CASSLAPGLPSTDTQYF.

This clonotype was seen at least ten times. CDR3 sequence reads: CSARVGSSYEQYF. For the CDR3, the DNA is TGCAGTGCTAGAGTTGGAAGCTCCTACGAGCAGTACTTC. The chain employs TRBV20-1 and TRBJ2-7; D call uncertain. The length of the CDR3 is 13 residues. The V gene lost 1 base and the J gene lost 0 bases, with 7 bases spanning the gap. Germline V gene sequence: CDR1 DFQATT, CDR2 SNEGSKA (reference sequence).

This clonotype was detected only a few times. V is TRBV18 and J is TRBJ2-3; 8 bases match TRBD1. Germline trimming cut 4 bases from V and 0 bases from J; bases unmatched to any gene: 3. Germline-derived CDR1 and CDR2 are KGHSH and LQKENI. This CDR3 is built from 15 residues. CDR3 bases: TGTGCCAGCTCACGGGACAGGAGTAGCACAGATACGCAGTATTTT. Translating it yields CASSRDRSSTDTQYF.

The chain links TRBV27 to TRBJ2-1; 7 bases map to TRBD2. The CDR3 extends over 14 amino acids. After removal of 2 bases from V and 12 bases from J, the junction contained 10 bases not matched to a gene. CDR1 MNHEY and CDR2 SMNVEV come from the germline V gene (reference sequence). The CDR3 is CASSLRLAVDGQFF. The CDR3 bases are TGTGCCAGCAGTTTACGGCTAGCGGTTGATGGGCAGTTCTTC.

A word on this clonotype: With a far larger clone one base away, a read error is the likely cause. As DNA, the CDR3 is TGTGCCAGCTCACCAGCAGATACGCAGTGTTTT. Its protein product is CASSPADTQCF. The chain is built from TRBV18 and TRBJ2-3; D remains unclear. The V gene's germline CDR1 is KGHSH and CDR2 LQKENI. CDR3 length equals 11 residues.

The chain carries TRBV18 and TRBJ1-1; possibly TRBD1 for D (5 bases). Trimming pared 1 base from V and 1 base from J, leaving 13 bases between. The CDR3 covers 16 residues. The germline CDR1 and CDR2 sequences are KGHSH and LQKENI. Here the CDR3 reads CASSPRGVLGNTEAFF. CDR3 sequence (DNA): TGTGCCAGCTCACCACGGGGGGTCCTGGGGAACACTGAAGCTTTCTTT.

In its sample, this clonotype was seen a few times. The V gene is TRBV6-1, the J gene TRBJ2-1; D not certain. V dropped 6 bases and J dropped 0 bases, with 9 bases sitting between them. Germline lookup yields CDR1 MNHNS and CDR2 SASEGT. The CDR3 is 14 residues long. The CDR3: CASSTVLSYNEQFF. CDR3 DNA: TGTGCCAGCAGCACAGTCCTCTCCTACAATGAGCAGTTCTTC.

This clonotype has a handful of counts. The rearrangement joins TRBV4-3 to TRBJ2-2; 9 nucleotides align to TRBD2. Trimming took 1 base from V and 6 from J; bases not matched to a gene: 6. CDR1 is LGHNA and CDR2 is YSLEER in the germline V gene. This CDR3 has 16 residues. CDR3 DNA: TGCGCCAGCAGCCAAGGACCGGGACTAGCTTCCGGGGAGCTGTTTTTT. It translates to CASSQGPGLASGELFF.

This clonotype was counted a few times. The chain recombines TRBV10-3 with TRBJ1-2; D is unresolved. Trimming took 8 bases from V and 4 from J, leaving 11 bases between them. From germline, CDR1 is ENHRY and CDR2 SYGVKD. The CDR3 has 12 amino acids. In DNA form, the CDR3 reads TGTGCCATCTATTCCTGGAGCTATGGCTACACCTTC. Protein: CAIYSWSYGYTF.

The table lists this clonotype with a few counts. The V call is TRBV12-3 or TRBV12-4, the J call TRBJ2-1; D unresolved. V dropped 8 bases and J dropped 7 bases, with 6 bases sitting between them. The CDR3 has 10 amino acids. The CDR3, as DNA: TGTGCCAGCTCGCGAAATGAGCAGTTCTTC. Translating gives CASSRNEQFF.

This clonotype was seen once. V and J are TRBV5-4 and TRBJ1-1; 8 nucleotides match TRBD1. Germline-derived CDR1 and CDR2 are SGHNT and YYREEE (reference sequence). The junction had 6 bases not matched to a gene; V was cut back by 4 bases and J by 4 bases. This CDR3 region has 14 residues. The CDR3 sequence is CASSPFTGGTEAFF. The DNA for the CDR3 is TGTGCCAGCAGCCCCTTTACAGGGGGCACTGAAGCTTTCTTT. Full variable domain (rest looked up from reference TRBV5-4 and TRBJ1-1): ETGVTQSPTHLIKTRGQQVTLRCSSQSGHNTVSWYQQALGQGPQFIFQYYREEENGRGNFPPRFSGLQFPNYSSELNVNALELDDSALYLCASSPFTGGTEAFFGQGTRLTVV.

In this sample, this clonotype turned up a few times. For the CDR3, the DNA is TGCGCCAGCAGCTTCCGCGGGAGGTCTTCCGGGGAGACCCAGTACTTC. Residues: CASSFRGRSSGETQYF. V gene TRBV5-1 combines with J gene TRBJ2-5, with TRBD2 matching over 8 bases. The CDR3 contains 16 residues. The germline V gene has CDR1 SGHRS and CDR2 YFSETQ. Unmatched junction bases numbered 11, after V lost 2 bases and J lost 5 bases.

A note on this clonotype: Its ends do not fully match the called genes, so a read error is possible. The chain employs TRBV20-1 and TRBJ2-1; D perhaps matches TRBD1 (6 bases). This CDR3 region has 14 residues. CDR1 and CDR2 from the germline V gene are DFQATT and SNEGSKA (reference sequence). The CDR3 DNA follows: TGCAGTGCTAGAAGCAGGGGACACATTAATGAGCAGCTCTTC. Translating gives CSARSRGHINEQLF.

The V gene is TRBV12-3 or TRBV12-4, the J gene TRBJ2-7; 9 bases are shared with TRBD1. The CDR3 has 15 amino acids. Trimming took 6 bases from V and 7 from J; bases not matched to a gene: 13. CDR3 in amino acids: CASSAAGQGQGEQYF. DNA for the CDR3: TGTGCCAGCAGCGCCGCCGGACAGGGGCAGGGTGAGCAGTACTTC.

This clonotype has a count of ten or more. The CDR3 protein is CASSELMASSTDTQYF. The CDR3 DNA follows: TGTGCCAGCAGTGAGTTGATGGCTTCTAGCACAGATACGCAGTATTTT. This sequence joins TRBV2 and TRBJ2-3; D gene unclear. The length of the CDR3 is 16 residues. CDR1 and CDR2 from the germline V gene are SNHLY and FYNNEI. The V end lost 3 bases, the J end lost 0 bases, and 13 bases lay between the germline ends.

The table lists this clonotype with a few counts. The chain recombines TRBV7-2 with TRBJ1-5; D gene unclear. Germline values: CDR1 SGHTA, CDR2 FQGNSA. The length of the CDR3 is 16 residues. V shed 1 base and J shed 0 bases, with 10 bases lying between them. DNA of the CDR3: TGTGCCAGCAGCTTAGGCGGTTCTTTTAGCAATCAGCCCCAGCATTTT. Its translation: CASSLGGSFSNQPQHF.

The CDR3 DNA sequence: TGTGCCAGCAGCTTAGCGAGCGAGGAAAAACTGTTTTTT. Amino acid sequence: CASSLASEEKLFF. The V and J genes are TRBV7-2 and TRBJ1-4; D uncertain. This CDR3 spans 13 amino acids. V was shortened by 0 bases and J by 8 bases, with 7 bases between the two germline ends. Germline CDR1 is SGHTA and CDR2 is FQGNSA.